This T cell receptor (beta chain) was captured in a study of T cells in narcolepsy. Study summary: Healthy controls were enrolled alongside patients with narcolepsy type 1 or type 2. The study, taken as a whole, reports: Autoreactive clonotypes reportedly recurred in blood of same and different patients, not controls. Comparing one patient's CSF and blood CD4+ clonotypes highlighted HCRT- and TRIB2-specific autoreactive clonotypes. No autoreactive T cell clone sequences appeared in some memory CD4+ repertoires.

The CDR3 length is 13 residues. The J segment lost 2 bases and the V segment lost 10 bases, leaving 7 bases of the junction unmatched. Germline-derived CDR1 and CDR2 are MNHNS and SASEGT. Remarks on this clone: Its antigen is unknown.

The assay was immunoSEQ multiplex PCR, and TCRdb's table has in-frame clones only and misses some. The data show roughly 30,000 clones, 79% seen once. Material: memory (CD45RA-) CD4+ T cells from blood. The sequence was obtained from a human donor in good health. The chain carries TRBV6-1 and TRBJ2-7, with 8 bases that match TRBD2. The CDR3 DNA follows: TGTGCCACCAAGGGACTAGGAACCTACGAGCAGTACTTC. Its protein product is CATKGLGTYEQYF.